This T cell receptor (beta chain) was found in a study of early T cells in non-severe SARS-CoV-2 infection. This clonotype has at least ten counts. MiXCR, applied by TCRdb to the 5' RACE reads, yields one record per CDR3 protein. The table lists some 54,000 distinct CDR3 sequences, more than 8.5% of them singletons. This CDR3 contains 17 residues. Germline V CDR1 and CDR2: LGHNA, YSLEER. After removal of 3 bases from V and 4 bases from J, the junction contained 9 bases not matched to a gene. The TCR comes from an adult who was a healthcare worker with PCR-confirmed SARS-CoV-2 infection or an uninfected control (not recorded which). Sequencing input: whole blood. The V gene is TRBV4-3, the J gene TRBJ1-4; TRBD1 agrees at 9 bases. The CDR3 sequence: CASSQTSPGQGNEKLFF. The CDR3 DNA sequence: TGCGCCAGCAGCCAGACTTCCCCGGGACAGGGTAATGAAAAACTGTTTTTT.